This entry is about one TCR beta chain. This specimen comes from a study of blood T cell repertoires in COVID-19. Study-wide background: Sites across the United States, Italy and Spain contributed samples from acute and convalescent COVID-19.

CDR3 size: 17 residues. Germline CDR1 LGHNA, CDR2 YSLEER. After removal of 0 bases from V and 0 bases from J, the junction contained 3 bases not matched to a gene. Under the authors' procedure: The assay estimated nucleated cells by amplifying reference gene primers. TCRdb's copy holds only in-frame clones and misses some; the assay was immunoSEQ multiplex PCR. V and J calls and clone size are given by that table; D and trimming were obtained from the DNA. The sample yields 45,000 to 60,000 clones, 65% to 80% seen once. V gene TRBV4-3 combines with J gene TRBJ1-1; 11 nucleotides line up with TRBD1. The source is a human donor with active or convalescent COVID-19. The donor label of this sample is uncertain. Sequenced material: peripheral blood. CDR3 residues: CASSQDGTGGMNTEAFF. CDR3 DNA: TGCGCCAGCAGCCAAGATGGGACAGGGGGTATGAACACTGAAGCTTTCTTT.